This T cell receptor beta chain stems from a study of beta chain features in type 1 diabetes. Expressed TCRB transcripts were sequenced because the isolated RNA had all been reverse transcribed beforehand. The table came from immunoSEQ multiplex PCR; TCRdb's copy has only in-frame clones and leaves some out. This sample yields 450,000 or so clones, of which more than 9.5% are seen a single time; roughly 0.046% belongs to the top ten. This clone has a handful of counts. This CDR3 has 12 residues. V lost 2 bases and J 4 bases, leaving 3 bases between the germline ends. Germline-derived CDR1 and CDR2 are KGHSH and LQKENI.

V is TRBV18 and J is TRBJ1-5, with no clear D. The sequence was obtained from a woman under 30 in good health. Sequenced material: naive CD4+ T cells from blood. CDR3 DNA sequence: TGTGCCAGCTCACCAGGGAATCAGCCCCAGCATTTT. It translates to CASSPGNQPQHF.